These T cell receptor beta chains were read from a single sample in a study of T cells in Graves' hyperthyroidism and ophthalmopathy. Via MiXCR, TCRdb re-called the multiplex PCR reads, giving one row per CDR3 protein. The sample holds around 440,000 distinct CDR3 sequences, 15% to 18% seen once. Sequencing was carried out using blood. The receptors come from a woman younger than 30 with Graves' hyperthyroidism. The CDR3 runs from the conserved cysteine through the conserved F or W. A D gene is named only where the DNA matches it firmly. Size tells how often a clone was seen (once, few, many) or the class of an expanded clone, and some rows leave it out.

TRBJ1-2 . TRBD1 TRBV10-3 TGTGCCATCAGTGTTCGACAGGGAAAAGACTATGGCTACACCTTC CAISVRQGKDYGYTF
TRBJ2-7 many . TRBV24-1 TGTGCCACCAGGCACACCGGGACCCACGAGAACTTC CATRHTGTHENF
TRBJ2-1 many . TRBV2 TGTGCCAGCAGTGAAGCGCTTCGGGGAAATTACAATGAGCAGTTCTTC CASSEALRGNYNEQFF
TRBJ2-5 many . TRBV2 TGTGCCAGCAGTGAATTTAGGAACTCGGCCAAACAAGAGACCCAGTACTTC CASSEFRNSAKQETQYF
TRBJ1-1 . TRBD1 TRBV5-4 TGTGCCAGCAGCCCCCGGACAGGGGGTTATAACACTGAAGCTTTCTTT CASSPRTGGYNTEAFF
TRBJ2-5 . . TRBV14 TGTGCCAGCAGCCAAGATTTTCAAGCGCAGACCCAGTACTTC CASSQDFQAQTQYF
TRBJ1-1 many TRBD1 TRBV11-2 TGTGCCAGCAGCGCCATCAGGGGGCGCGGCACTGAAGCTTTCTTT CASSAIRGRGTEAFF
TRBJ1-2 . TRBD1 TRBV20-1 TGCAGTGCTAGAAAAGCAGGGGGCGACTATGGCTACACCTTC CSARKAGGDYGYTF
TRBJ1-1 . . TRBV11-2 TGTGCCAGCAGCCCAAAACCGGACCTTTTGAACACTGAAGCTTTCTTT CASSPKPDLLNTEAFF
TRBJ2-2 few . TRBV2 TGTGCCAGCAAAATCGGGGAGAACACCGGGGAGCTGTTTTTT CASKIGENTGELFF
TRBJ1-3 few . TRBV14 TGTGCCAGCAGCCGACCCCCGACAGGTTACTCTGGAAACACCATATATTTT CASSRPPTGYSGNTIYF
TRBJ1-1 . . TRBV5-1 TGCGCCAGCAGCCAAGTTGACGGAGCTGAAGCTTTCTTT CASSQVDGAEAFF
TRBJ2-7 many TRBD1 TRBV7-2 TGTGCCAGCAGCTCGAGACAGGGGGCGGCCTACGAGCAGTACTTC CASSSRQGAAYEQYF